One and the same sample provided the 31 T cell receptor beta chains below, sequenced in a study of T cell responses to AZD1222 COVID-19 vaccine. The table came from immunoSEQ multiplex PCR; TCRdb's copy has only in-frame clones and leaves some out. The table has 90,000 to 150,000 clones, 85% to 90% seen once; the top ten hold over 3%. The sequences come from peripheral blood, collected on day 0 of AZD1222 vaccination. Every receptor here comes from an adult in good health.

V usage is TRBV9 and J usage is TRBJ2-3; 12 nucleotides line up with TRBD2. The trim removed 0 bases at V and 7 bases at J, leaving 6 bases unmatched. There are 16 residues in the CDR3. Germline CDR1 is SGDLS and CDR2 is YYNGEE. This chain's CDR3 is CASSVGSSGGAYTQYF. The CDR3 DNA follows: TGTGCCAGCAGCGTAGGATCTAGCGGGGGGGCTTATACGCAGTATTTT.

The rearrangement uses TRBV9 and TRBJ1-4; maybe TRBD1 (6 bases). In germline, CDR1 is SGDLS, CDR2 YYNGEE. The CDR3 consists of 16 residues. Trimming stripped 2 bases from V and 0 bases from J, with 11 bases between. The CDR3 coding sequence is TGTGCCAGCAGCGTCGGGACATCCGCAACTAATGAAAAACTGTTTTTT. Its translation is CASSVGTSATNEKLFF.

The chain employs TRBV6-5 and TRBJ2-1; TRBD2 is a possible D gene (5 bases). Germline V CDR1 and CDR2: MNHEY, SVGAGI. The CDR3 covers 14 residues. V shed 4 bases and J shed 0 bases, with 7 bases lying between them. This CDR3 reads CASSFSVSYNEQFF. DNA of the CDR3: TGTGCCAGCAGTTTTAGCGTCTCCTACAATGAGCAGTTCTTC.

The chain joins TRBV9 to TRBJ2-5; 7 bases line up with TRBD2. The V gene's germline CDR1 is SGDLS and CDR2 YYNGEE. The J segment lost 1 base and the V segment lost 0 bases, leaving 3 bases of the junction unmatched. The CDR3 runs to 15 residues. For the CDR3, the DNA is TGTGCCAGCAGCGTAGCGGCGGGGGTCCAAGAGACCCAGTACTTC. It encodes CASSVAAGVQETQYF.

The V gene is TRBV5-1, the J gene TRBJ1-2; a possible D gene is TRBD1 (5 bases). Germline V lookup: CDR1 SGHRS, CDR2 YFSETQ. The CDR3 length is 14 residues. V lost 6 bases and J 12 bases, leaving 24 bases between the germline ends. The DNA of the CDR3 is TGCGCCAGCAAAGACTCCACAGGACCGGCGGGGGACACCTTC. This sequence encodes CASKDSTGPAGDTF.

The chain employs TRBV18 and TRBJ2-7; D is ambiguous. Germline V lookup: CDR1 KGHSH, CDR2 LQKENI. The length of the CDR3 is 14 residues. Trimming took off 0 bases at V and 5 bases at J, with 11 bases between the two ends. The CDR3 is CASSPPEPLHEQYF. CDR3 DNA sequence: TGTGCCAGCTCACCACCCGAACCCCTCCACGAGCAGTACTTC.

This chain links TRBV27 with TRBJ1-5; TRBD1 matches 10 bases. CDR1 is MNHEY and CDR2 is SMNVEV in the germline V gene (reference sequence). With V trimmed by 5 bases and J by 3 bases, 10 bases remained unmatched. The CDR3 is 17 amino acids. DNA for the CDR3: TGTGCCAGCAGTCCCCGGGACAGGGGAGGGATCAATCAGCCCCAGCATTTT. This translates into CASSPRDRGGINQPQHF.

This chain joins TRBV5-6 and TRBJ2-1; 11 nucleotides align to TRBD2. This CDR3 has 14 amino acids. Germline V gene sequence: CDR1 SGHDT, CDR2 YYEEEE. The trim removed 1 base at V and 13 bases at J, leaving 7 bases unmatched. CDR3 bases: TGTGCCAGCAGCTTGCGGCTAGCGGGGGGAGGACAGTTCTTC. Protein product: CASSLRLAGGGQFF.

The V call is TRBV5-1, the J call TRBJ1-1; a possible D gene is TRBD1 (5 bases). The germline CDR1 and CDR2 sequences are SGHRS and YFSETQ. This CDR3 has 14 residues. V gave up 2 bases and J gave up 4 bases, with 12 bases separating them. CDR3 nucleotide sequence: TGCGCCAGCAGCTTATCCCAGGGTCCCACTGAAGCTTTCTTT. The encoded protein is CASSLSQGPTEAFF.

The chain uses TRBV7-9 and TRBJ1-2; weak D call: TRBD1 (5 bases). The germline V gene has CDR1 SEHNR and CDR2 FQNEAQ (reference sequence). V lost 1 base to trimming and J lost 5 bases, with 14 bases between them. The CDR3 is 15 residues long. The CDR3 DNA sequence: TGTGCCAGCAGCTTAGTGAGGGGCGGAGGATATGGCTACACCTTC. Protein sequence: CASSLVRGGGYGYTF.

This sequence joins TRBV6-5 and TRBJ2-7, with D hard to call. CDR1 MNHEY and CDR2 SVGAGI come from the germline V gene. The CDR3 sequence is 13 residues long. Trimming stripped 0 bases from V and 6 bases from J, with 9 bases between. CDR3 nucleotides: TGTGCCAGCAGTTACTCGTTAGATTCCGAGCAGTACTTC. Translation: CASSYSLDSEQYF.

The V call is TRBV14, the J call TRBJ2-1; 7 bases are a match to TRBD2. The CDR3 is made up of 16 amino acids. Trimming at V came to 2 bases and at J to 5 bases, leaving 9 bases not matched to a gene. Per the germline V gene, CDR1 is SGHDN and CDR2 is FVKESK. The CDR3 nucleotides are TGTGCCAGCAGCCAACGATCGGGGGGACCCCACAATGAGCAGTTCTTC. This codes for CASSQRSGGPHNEQFF.

This chain connects TRBV7-8 to TRBJ1-1; no definite D call. CDR1 and CDR2 from the germline V gene are SGHVS and FQNEAQ. The V and J ends lost 1 base and 0 bases respectively, with 3 bases between them. This CDR3 is 13 amino acids long. CDR3 nucleotide sequence: TGTGCCAGCAGCTTAGAAATGAACACTGAAGCTTTCTTT. It translates to CASSLEMNTEAFF.

CDR3 loop: CATSSRLGTGGRGYTF. The CDR3 DNA is TGTGCCACCAGCAGCCGTTTAGGGACAGGGGGCCGAGGCTACACCTTC. This chain joins TRBV15 and TRBJ1-2; 12 nucleotides line up with TRBD1. Per germline, CDR1 LNHNV and CDR2 YYDKDF (reference sequence). The CDR3 covers 16 residues. The V gene end was trimmed by 3 bases and the J gene end by 8 bases; junction bases not matched to a gene: 10.

The V and J genes are TRBV5-4 and TRBJ1-3; TRBD1 is a possible D gene (6 bases). The CDR3 contains 16 residues. V lost 4 bases to trimming and J lost 2 bases, with 16 bases between them. Germline CDR1 and CDR2: SGHNT and YYREEE (reference sequence). The DNA for the CDR3 is TGTGCCAGCAGCCCGGGGGCCGGCCCCCCTGGAAACACCATATATTTT. This translates into CASSPGAGPPGNTIYF. The variable domain in full, completed from reference TRBV5-4 and TRBJ1-3, reads ETGVTQSPTHLIKTRGQQVTLRCSSQSGHNTVSWYQQALGQGPQFIFQYYREEENGRGNFPPRFSGLQFPNYSSELNVNALELDDSALYLCASSPGAGPPGNTIYFGEGSWLTVV.

V usage is TRBV25-1 and J usage is TRBJ1-3; D is ambiguous. In germline, CDR1 is MGHDK, CDR2 SYGVNS. The CDR3 totals 12 residues. V was pared by 7 bases and J by 4 bases, with 8 bases between. The CDR3 is CASTGPGNTIYF. In DNA, the CDR3 is TGTGCCAGCACTGGGCCAGGAAACACCATATATTTT.

The V call is TRBV4-2, the J call TRBJ2-3, with TRBD2 matching 7 bases. V shed 5 bases and J 2 bases; nucleotides not matched to a gene: 7. CDR3 length: 15 residues. Germline V lookup: CDR1 LGHNA, CDR2 YNFKEQ. The CDR3 DNA is TGTGCCAGCAGCTACAGCGGGGAGTACACAGATACGCAGTATTTT. It specifies CASSYSGEYTDTQYF.

The chain combines TRBV9 with TRBJ1-1; 10 bases align to TRBD1. The V gene end was trimmed by 2 bases and the J gene end by 5 bases; junction bases not matched to a gene: 9. Germline V gene sequence: CDR1 SGDLS, CDR2 YYNGEE. CDR3 size: 16 residues. The CDR3 sequence: CASSVGQGKSRTEAFF. CDR3 nucleotides: TGTGCCAGCAGCGTGGGACAGGGGAAGAGTAGGACTGAAGCTTTCTTT.

V usage is TRBV12-3 or TRBV12-4 and J usage is TRBJ1-3; TRBD1 is a possible D gene (5 bases). V shed 7 bases and J shed 6 bases, with 13 bases lying between them. This CDR3 comprises 13 residues. The CDR3 DNA sequence: TGTGCCAGCACCAGCGACAGTAAAAACACCATATATTTT. This sequence encodes CASTSDSKNTIYF.

In its sample, this clone was seen a few times. This chain connects TRBV28 to TRBJ1-5; TRBD1 agrees at 8 bases. The CDR3 is made up of 16 amino acids. Germline CDR1 reads MDHEN; CDR2 reads SYDVKM. V was clipped by 1 base and J by 5 bases; unmatched bases: 7. Here the CDR3 reads CASSLSGTGGDQPQHF. The CDR3 DNA is TGTGCCAGCAGTTTATCCGGGACAGGCGGGGATCAGCCCCAGCATTTT. Supplemented by reference TRBV28 and TRBJ1-5, the full variable domain reads DVKVTQSSRYLVKRTGEKVFLECVQDMDHENMFWYRQDPGLGLRLIYFSYDVKMKEKGDIPEGYSVSREKKERFSLILESASTNQTSMYLCASSLSGTGGDQPQHFGDGTRLSIL.

The gene calls are TRBV4-3 and TRBJ2-2, with 7 positions matching TRBD1. Germline V lookup: CDR1 LGHNA, CDR2 YSLEER. This CDR3 has 16 residues. V was pared by 3 bases and J by 0 bases, with 4 bases of the junction left unmatched. The DNA for the CDR3 is TGCGCCAGCAGCCATGCCGGGACAGCGAACACCGGGGAGCTGTTTTTT. It translates to CASSHAGTANTGELFF.

The gene calls are TRBV5-6 and TRBJ1-2; D is unclear. The length of the CDR3 is 16 residues. CDR1 and CDR2 (germline): SGHDT, YYEEEE. Trimming shortened V by 4 bases and J by 5 bases, and 21 bases separated the two germline ends. CDR3 DNA: TGTGCCAGCAGCCCTGAGGCGCGACTCAGAATGTATGGCTACACCTTC. Its protein product is CASSPEARLRMYGYTF.

The V gene is TRBV12-3 or TRBV12-4, the J gene TRBJ2-5; D unresolved. V lost 1 base and J 5 bases, leaving 5 bases between the germline ends. The CDR3 length is 12 residues. The DNA of the CDR3 is TGTGCCAGCAGTTTAGTATGGGAGACCCAGTACTTC. This codes for CASSLVWETQYF.

The chain recombines TRBV14 with TRBJ1-5; D gene ambiguous. The CDR3 consists of 14 residues. Trimming pared 4 bases from V and 7 bases from J, leaving 14 bases between. Germline CDR1 is SGHDN and CDR2 is FVKESK. The CDR3 sequence is CASSPPGRDQPQHF. CDR3 nucleotide sequence: TGTGCCAGCAGCCCCCCTGGCAGAGACCAGCCCCAGCATTTT.

The chain is built from TRBV4-3 and TRBJ1-5; D is perhaps TRBD1 (6 bases). V was clipped by 0 bases and J by 4 bases, with 13 bases between them. The CDR3 is 16 residues long. Germline loops: CDR1 LGHNA, CDR2 YSLEER. The CDR3 here is CASSQEDSPGNQPQHF. DNA for the CDR3: TGCGCCAGCAGCCAAGAGGACAGTCCAGGGAATCAGCCCCAGCATTTT.

The chain carries TRBV11-2 and TRBJ2-1; D might be TRBD1 (5 bases). V dropped 5 bases and J dropped 0 bases, with 14 bases sitting between them. The V gene's germline CDR1 is SGHAT and CDR2 FQNNGV. CDR3 length: 16 amino acids. The CDR3 coding sequence is TGTGCCAGCAGCATACAGGACCGGAGCTCCTACAATGAGCAGTTCTTC. Translated: CASSIQDRSSYNEQFF.

The genes are TRBV28 and TRBJ1-5, with D uncertain. The CDR3 covers 15 residues. The V end was cut by 5 bases, the J end by 0 bases, with 11 bases between. From germline, CDR1 is MDHEN and CDR2 SYDVKM. CDR3 in amino acids: CASSHDHYSNQPQHF. Written as DNA, the CDR3 is TGTGCCAGCAGTCACGATCATTATAGCAATCAGCCCCAGCATTTT.

This chain uses TRBV5-4 with TRBJ1-2; D is undetermined. CDR3 length equals 13 residues. Germline V CDR1 and CDR2: SGHNT, YYREEE (reference sequence). Trimming pared 2 bases from V and 3 bases from J, leaving 8 bases between. The chain's CDR3 is CASSFKWDYGYTF. The DNA of the CDR3 is TGTGCCAGCAGCTTTAAGTGGGACTATGGCTACACCTTC.

V is TRBV5-1 and J is TRBJ2-7; D perhaps matches TRBD1 (5 bases). V lost 0 bases and J 1 base, leaving 17 bases between the germline ends. Germline assignment: CDR1 SGHRS and CDR2 YFSETQ. This CDR3 comprises 17 residues. The CDR3 is CASSLASNRFMSYEQYF. The DNA of the CDR3 is TGCGCCAGCAGCTTGGCCTCAAACAGGTTTATGTCCTACGAGCAGTACTTC.

The V call is TRBV5-1, the J call TRBJ2-5; D is ambiguous. Germline V gene sequence: CDR1 SGHRS, CDR2 YFSETQ. The length of the CDR3 is 13 residues. V was pared by 0 bases and J by 0 bases, with 3 bases between. For the CDR3, the DNA is TGCGCCAGCAGCTTGGTGTACCAAGAGACCCAGTACTTC. It yields the protein CASSLVYQETQYF. The complete variable domain, with remaining parts taken from reference TRBV5-1 and TRBJ2-5, reads KAGVTQTPRYLIKTRGQQVTLSCSPISGHRSVSWYQQTPGQGLQFLFEYFSETQRNKGNFPGRFSGRQFSNSRSEMNVSTLELGDSALYLCASSLVYQETQYFGPGTRLLVL.

This clone was recorded only once. The chain combines TRBV2 with TRBJ1-2; tentatively, D is TRBD1 (6 bases). V was pared by 1 base and J by 6 bases, with 15 bases between. This CDR3 is built from 15 residues. Germline V lookup: CDR1 SNHLY, CDR2 FYNNEI. The CDR3 DNA follows: TGTGCCAGCAGTGAAGGAGCCCGGGGGGGCCATGGCTACACCTTC. Protein sequence: CASSEGARGGHGYTF.